This T cell receptor beta chain is from a study of OX40 agonist ivuxolimab in advanced cancers. Study context: Hepatocellular carcinoma, melanoma, renal cell or head and neck cancer occurred in dose-escalation patients.

Only in-frame clones appear in the TCRdb table, and some are missing; sequencing was by immunoSEQ multiplex PCR. The sample holds tens of thousands of clones, more than 90% seen once. The CDR3 sequence is 15 residues long. From germline, CDR1 is MNHNS and CDR2 SASEGT. V gave up 5 bases and J gave up 7 bases, with 18 bases separating them. This chain connects TRBV6-1 to TRBJ1-5, with D perhaps matching TRBD1 (6 bases). The input for sequencing was CD4+ or CD8+ T cells sorted from blood, taken in a trial of the OX40 agonist ivuxolimab. The receptor's source is an adult with an advanced solid tumor such as melanoma, head and neck, liver or kidney cancer. CDR3 in DNA: TGTGCCAGCAGTTCGCAAATAGGGGGTAAACAGCCCCAGCATTTT. Translating it yields CASSSQIGGKQPQHF.